This is a list of T cell receptor beta chains from one sample in a study of OX40 agonist ivuxolimab in advanced cancers. Generated by immunoSEQ multiplex PCR, the TCRdb table keeps only in-frame clones and is missing some. This table has 58,000 or so clones, approximately 80% appearing once. The material sequenced was CD4+ or CD8+ T cells sorted from blood, taken in a trial of the OX40 agonist ivuxolimab. These receptors originate from an adult with an advanced solid tumor such as melanoma, head and neck, liver or kidney cancer. Each CDR3 is given with its conserved first and last residue. The order of the fields is J gene, V gene, CDR3 protein.

j_gene: TRBJ1-2; v_gene: TRBV28; CDR3aa: CASSLGDRVGGYTF
j_gene: TRBJ2-3; v_gene: TRBV11-2; CDR3aa: CASSLSGQATDTQYF
j_gene: TRBJ1-1; v_gene: TRBV5-4; CDR3aa: CASSYGLGGRSNTEAFF
j_gene: TRBJ2-6; v_gene: TRBV6-1; CDR3aa: CASSELAGAGANVLTF
j_gene: TRBJ1-4; v_gene: TRBV19; CDR3aa: CASSIRSGAHFNEKLFF
j_gene: TRBJ1-1; v_gene: TRBV11-2; CDR3aa: CASSQRSQGTEAFF
j_gene: TRBJ2-3; v_gene: TRBV19; CDR3aa: CASSPRRGTDTQYF
j_gene: TRBJ1-5; v_gene: TRBV28; CDR3aa: CASSLLQENQPQHF
j_gene: TRBJ1-3; v_gene: TRBV29-1; CDR3aa: CSVELDSSGNTIYF
j_gene: TRBJ2-7; v_gene: TRBV28; CDR3aa: CASTSPGGGHYEQYF
j_gene: TRBJ2-1; v_gene: TRBV7-3; CDR3aa: CASSLIGTSLNEQFF
j_gene: TRBJ1-1; v_gene: TRBV18; CDR3aa: CASSPQAGLWNTEAFF
j_gene: TRBJ2-7; v_gene: TRBV2; CDR3aa: CASSVRQSGGYEQYF
j_gene: TRBJ2-1; v_gene: TRBV28; CDR3aa: CASSTTSGIPYNEQFF
j_gene: TRBJ1-1; v_gene: TRBV2; CDR3aa: CASRELADTEAFF
j_gene: TRBJ2-7; v_gene: TRBV23-1; CDR3aa: CASSQPPGRGPVRSYEQYF
j_gene: TRBJ2-3; v_gene: TRBV4-1; CDR3aa: CASSQRVLRPNFHTDTQYF
j_gene: TRBJ2-4; v_gene: TRBV7-2; CDR3aa: CASSLMGTLAKNIQYF
j_gene: TRBJ1-4; v_gene: TRBV2; CDR3aa: CASSEIGQGFEKLFF
j_gene: TRBJ1-2; v_gene: TRBV9; CDR3aa: CASSVATGTGGVDGYTF
j_gene: TRBJ2-1; v_gene: TRBV9; CDR3aa: CASSVGTSLYNEQFF
j_gene: TRBJ1-2; v_gene: TRBV5-6; CDR3aa: CASRTLGGYGYTF
j_gene: TRBJ1-1; v_gene: TRBV29-1; CDR3aa: CSVDRGVGNTEAFF
j_gene: TRBJ1-2; v_gene: TRBV7-9; CDR3aa: CASSLALAGYTF
j_gene: TRBJ1-2; v_gene: TRBV28; CDR3aa: CASRRRGRDGYTF
j_gene: TRBJ2-2; v_gene: TRBV5-4; CDR3aa: CASSLTTNTGELFF
j_gene: TRBJ2-7; v_gene: TRBV10-3; CDR3aa: CAISESEPDYEQYF
j_gene: TRBJ1-1; v_gene: TRBV30; CDR3aa: CAWSGQGIGTEAFF
j_gene: TRBJ1-1; v_gene: TRBV7-9; CDR3aa: CASSLEGLNTEAFF
j_gene: TRBJ2-7; v_gene: TRBV7-2; CDR3aa: CASSLSGGDSYEQYF
j_gene: TRBJ2-3; v_gene: TRBV29-1; CDR3aa: CSVEGEDGLGTQYF
j_gene: TRBJ2-7; v_gene: TRBV4-1; CDR3aa: CASSQLDLGLARQQYF
j_gene: TRBJ1-1; v_gene: TRBV28; CDR3aa: CASSAGLNTEAFF
j_gene: TRBJ1-4; v_gene: TRBV7-2; CDR3aa: CASSANAMGDEKLFF
j_gene: TRBJ1-3; v_gene: TRBV5-8; CDR3aa: CASSPGTTGNTIYF
j_gene: TRBJ2-5; v_gene: TRBV7-9; CDR3aa: CASSPPERGQETQYF
j_gene: TRBJ2-2; v_gene: TRBV9; CDR3aa: CASRGGRTANTGELFF
j_gene: TRBJ2-1; v_gene: TRBV4-1; CDR3aa: CASSQRDNSYNEQFF
j_gene: TRBJ1-1; v_gene: TRBV4-1; CDR3aa: CASSRAAQDTEAFF
j_gene: TRBJ2-5; v_gene: TRBV30; CDR3aa: CAWSDYQETQYF
j_gene: TRBJ2-2; v_gene: TRBV4-1; CDR3aa: CASSARLAGGHNTGELFF
j_gene: TRBJ1-2; v_gene: TRBV5-1; CDR3aa: CASSLATRTGRGYTF
j_gene: TRBJ2-7; v_gene: TRBV4-1; CDR3aa: CASSQDLWGGYEQYF
j_gene: TRBJ1-6; v_gene: TRBV4-1; CDR3aa: CASSQGDRALAGYNSPLHF
j_gene: TRBJ2-7; v_gene: TRBV15; CDR3aa: CATRRGEQGGFSYEQYF
j_gene: TRBJ1-2; v_gene: TRBV18; CDR3aa: CASSPSGQGASGYTF
j_gene: TRBJ1-1; v_gene: TRBV19; CDR3aa: CASSISINTEAFF
j_gene: TRBJ2-3; v_gene: TRBV20-1; CDR3aa: CSVRTDTQYF
j_gene: TRBJ1-4; v_gene: TRBV5-5; CDR3aa: CASSIYDRGYEKLFF
j_gene: TRBJ2-1; v_gene: TRBV6-5; CDR3aa: CASSYGPASYNEQFF
j_gene: TRBJ1-2; v_gene: TRBV5-4; CDR3aa: CASSAGTSPAYGYTF
j_gene: TRBJ1-1; v_gene: TRBV19; CDR3aa: CASSEDRVWVNTEAFF
j_gene: TRBJ2-7; v_gene: TRBV20-1; CDR3aa: CSALADHEQYF
j_gene: TRBJ1-6; v_gene: TRBV27; CDR3aa: CASSLLGQVNSPLHF